This T cell receptor beta chain was retrieved from a study of blood T cell repertoires in COVID-19. The wider study: The United States, Italy and Spain were the sources of the acute and convalescent COVID-19 samples. The analysed material was cDNA or gDNA that came from T cells, B-cell-depleted T cells, or PBMCs.

In the original workflow: Using reference gene primer amplification, nucleated cell counts were estimated. The table came from immunoSEQ multiplex PCR; TCRdb's copy has only in-frame clones and leaves some out. Clone size and V and J calls were adopted from that table, with D and trimming inferred from the DNA. The profile covers about 170,000 clones, with around 82% appearing a single time and about 6.9% taken by the ten largest. Germline CDR1 is LGHNT and CDR2 is FRNRAP. This CDR3 region has 18 residues. Trimming took off 6 bases at V and 1 base at J, with 24 bases between the two ends. This clone is a singleton in its sample.

The rearrangement links TRBV12-5 to TRBJ1-1, with D tentatively TRBD1 (6 bases). Sequencing used peripheral blood. The source is a man older than 75 with COVID-19, enrolled during active disease. The CDR3 is CASGLYRATPARNTEAFF. CDR3 nucleotides: TGTGCTAGTGGCCTCTACAGGGCCACCCCTGCGAGGAACACTGAAGCTTTCTTT.